This TCR beta chain is from a study of blood T cell repertoires in COVID-19. Study in general: Some COVID-19 samples were acute and others convalescent; all came from the United States, Italy and Spain. Sources were T cells, B-cell-depleted T cells, or PBMCs; the material itself was cDNA or gDNA.

The table lists this clone with a count of one. CDR1 and CDR2 from the germline V gene are SGHDT and YYEEEE. Trimming removed 2 bases at V and 2 bases at J, with 11 bases between. The CDR3 is 14 amino acids. Original processing notes: Estimates of nucleated cell counts were drawn from the amplification of reference gene primers. Data came from immunoSEQ multiplex PCR; TCRdb stores just in-frame clones and leaves some out. The V and J calls and clone size were taken over from that table, and D and trimming were inferred from the DNA. Found here are 85,000 to 130,000 clones, more than 80% of them singletons; the top ten hold around a quarter.

The sequencing input was peripheral blood. The sequence derives from a man between 60 and 75 years old with acute or convalescent COVID-19. The chain carries TRBV5-6 and TRBJ2-7, with D maybe TRBD1 (7 bases). The CDR3 nucleotides read TGTGCCAGCAGCTTCGCAGGGGGGACCTACGAGCAGTACGTC. Translating it yields CASSFAGGTYEQYV.